This T cell receptor (beta chain) was profiled in a study of beta chain features in type 1 diabetes. Study-level points and caveats: Shorter TCRB CDR3s, moderately but significantly so, marked every one of the four CD4+ subsets in Type 1 diabetes patients. Patients' naive, central memory and Treg TCRB repertoires seemed closer to one another than those of healthy donors.

This clone was recorded a few times. The antigen remains undetermined. The same CDR3 can be traced to other DNA sequences in this sample. The study reverse transcribed the entire isolated RNA, so it sequenced expressed TCRB transcripts. Repertoires were generated with immunoSEQ multiplex PCR, while TCRdb's copy carries only in-frame clones and drops some. The sample lists about 300,000 clones, approximately 13% occurring once. The sequenced sample consisted of naive CD4+ T cells from blood. The receptor was isolated from a woman younger than 35 with type 1 diabetes.

CDR3 DNA sequence: TGCAGCGTTGAGGGCGGGAGGGCCTACAATGAGCAGTTCTTC. It is translated as CSVEGGRAYNEQFF. The genes are TRBV29-1 and TRBJ2-1, with 9 bases fitting TRBD2. The V and J ends lost 3 bases and 2 bases, in that order; junction bases with no gene match: 2. Germline-derived CDR1 and CDR2 are SQVTM and ANQGSEA. The CDR3 runs to 14 residues.